This is a list of T cell receptor beta chains from one sample in a study of cytomegalovirus exposure and HLA in healthy donors. TCRdb's copy holds only in-frame clones and misses some; the assay was immunoSEQ multiplex PCR. The sample lists 110,000 or so clones; over 75% were seen once. Specimen: PBMCs. The receptors derive from a woman under 30 in good health and CMV-seronegative. CDR3s leave out the opening cysteine and the closing phenylalanine or tryptophan. Each record gives: J gene, V gene, CDR3 protein.

TRBJ1-4	TRBV15	ATSRDALSRSTGLLSTNEKLF
TRBJ2-2	TRBV19	ASSALAGGGTGELF
TRBJ2-7	TRBV28	ASRTSGSGQY
TRBJ1-1	TRBV4-1	ASSQPTQGRTEAF
TRBJ2-5	TRBV7-9	ALTDRIQETQY
TRBJ1-2	TRBV2	ASTSNYGYT
TRBJ2-5	TRBV6-6	ASTRTSGSQETLY
TRBJ2-3	TRBV19	ASREGDRSTDTQY
TRBJ2-5	TRBV29-1	SVLKKSDREDGETQY
TRBJ2-7	TRBV5-1	ASSLVLAGEGEQY
TRBJ2-2	TRBV6-1	ASIGGGWTGELF
TRBJ2-6	TRBV4-1	ASSPTGISGANVLT
TRBJ1-2	TRBV4-2	ASSQDLTGDYGYT
TRBJ1-6	TRBV28	ASRGQSSYNSPLH
TRBJ2-1	TRBV5-1	ASSLLSGGAYNEQF
TRBJ2-1	TRBV19	ASRTSGTINEQF
TRBJ2-5	TRBV7-2	ASSLEGGGLAVETQY
TRBJ1-5	TRBV7-2	ASSQGRGNQPQH
TRBJ2-5	TRBV27	ASTAGVGETQY
TRBJ1-2	TRBV14	ASSTRTGGGYGYT
TRBJ1-1	TRBV25-1	ASSDATGTGRWAF
TRBJ2-3	TRBV4-1	ASSLRTGSTDTQY
TRBJ1-5	TRBV6-6	ASRLDSNQPQH
TRBJ1-1	TRBV28	ASRGQLNTEAF